What follows is one TCR beta chain and its context. Antigen unknown. PCR used 60 Vbeta primers and 13 Jbeta primers. Using immunoSEQ multiplex PCR, the repertoire was profiled, and TCRdb retains in-frame clones only, with some absent. The data hold 90,000 or so clones, with about three quarters observed a single time. This CDR3 comprises 14 residues. Germline V gene data show CDR1 as SQVTM and CDR2 as ANQGSEA. V lost 6 bases and J lost 1, with 15 bases in between. The sample belongs to a study of cytomegalovirus exposure and HLA in healthy donors. General observations from the study: In an earlier analysis, about 87% or about 30%: the productive usage of most TCR beta V segments.

Sequencing input: PBMCs. The chain couples TRBV29-1 to TRBJ1-1; tentatively, D is TRBD1 (5 bases). The receptor comes from a boy younger than 18 in good health and CMV-seronegative. This chain's CDR3 is CSVRPGGANTEAFF. Written as DNA, the CDR3 is TGCAGCGTGCGGCCAGGTGGGGCGAACACTGAAGCTTTCTTT. The complete variable domain, with remaining parts taken from reference TRBV29-1 and TRBJ1-1, reads SAVISQKPSRDICQRGTSLTIQCQVDSQVTMMFWYRQQPGQSLTLIATANQGSEATYESGFVIDKFPISRPNLTFSTLTVSNMSPEDSSIYLCSVRPGGANTEAFFGQGTRLTVV.